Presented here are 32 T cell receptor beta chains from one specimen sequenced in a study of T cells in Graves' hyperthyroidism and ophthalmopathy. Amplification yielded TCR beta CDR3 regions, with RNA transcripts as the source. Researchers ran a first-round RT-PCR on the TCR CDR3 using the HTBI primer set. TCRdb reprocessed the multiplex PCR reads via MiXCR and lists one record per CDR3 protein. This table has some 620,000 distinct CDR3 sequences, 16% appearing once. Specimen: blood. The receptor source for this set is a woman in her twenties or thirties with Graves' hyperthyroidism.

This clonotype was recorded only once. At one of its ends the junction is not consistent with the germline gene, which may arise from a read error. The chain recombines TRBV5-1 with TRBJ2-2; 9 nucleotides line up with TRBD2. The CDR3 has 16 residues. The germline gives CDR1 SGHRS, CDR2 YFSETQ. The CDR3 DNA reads TGTGCCAGCAGCTTGGTCCCAGCGGGAGGTTCCGGGGAGCTGTTTTTT. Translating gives CASSLVPAGGSGELFF.

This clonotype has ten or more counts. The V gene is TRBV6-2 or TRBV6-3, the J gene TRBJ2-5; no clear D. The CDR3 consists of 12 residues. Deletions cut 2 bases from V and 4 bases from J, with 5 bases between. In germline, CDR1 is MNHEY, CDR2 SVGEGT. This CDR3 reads CASSYLSETQYF. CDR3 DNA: TGTGCCAGCAGTTACCTATCAGAGACCCAGTACTTC.

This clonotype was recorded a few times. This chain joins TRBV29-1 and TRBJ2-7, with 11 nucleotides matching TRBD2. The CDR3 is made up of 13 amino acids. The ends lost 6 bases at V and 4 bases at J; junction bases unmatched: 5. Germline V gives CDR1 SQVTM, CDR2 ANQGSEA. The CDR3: CSVLAGGIYEQYF. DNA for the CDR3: TGCAGCGTCCTAGCGGGAGGTATTTACGAGCAGTACTTC.

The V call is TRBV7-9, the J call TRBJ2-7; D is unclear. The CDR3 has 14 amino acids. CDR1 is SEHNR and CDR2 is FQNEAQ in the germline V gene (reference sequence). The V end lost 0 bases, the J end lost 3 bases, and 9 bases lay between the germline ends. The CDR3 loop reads CASSLALRFYEQYF. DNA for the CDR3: TGTGCCAGCAGCTTAGCTCTGAGGTTCTACGAGCAGTACTTC.

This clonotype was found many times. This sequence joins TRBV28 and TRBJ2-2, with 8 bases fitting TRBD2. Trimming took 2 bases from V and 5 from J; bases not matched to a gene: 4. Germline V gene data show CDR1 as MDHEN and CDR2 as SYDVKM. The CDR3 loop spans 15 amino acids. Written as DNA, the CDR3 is TGTGCCAGCAGTTTAAGCGGGAGTGGGACCGGGGAGCTGTTTTTT. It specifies CASSLSGSGTGELFF.

This CDR3 is CASSIAGGDSNQPQHF. In DNA, the CDR3 is TGTGCCAGTAGTATAGCCGGGGGTGATAGCAATCAGCCCCAGCATTTT. The V gene is TRBV19, the J gene TRBJ1-5, with D perhaps TRBD1 (5 bases). The germline V gene has CDR1 LNHDA and CDR2 SQIVND (reference sequence). The CDR3 runs 16 residues. The germline V and J ends were trimmed by 1 base and 0 bases, with 10 bases remaining between them.

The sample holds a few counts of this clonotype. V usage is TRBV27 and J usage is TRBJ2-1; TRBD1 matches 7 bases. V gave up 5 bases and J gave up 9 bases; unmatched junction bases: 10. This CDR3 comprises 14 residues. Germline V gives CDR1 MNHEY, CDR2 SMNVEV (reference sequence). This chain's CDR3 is CASSPKDRAIEQFF. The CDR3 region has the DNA TGTGCCAGCAGTCCGAAAGACAGGGCGATTGAGCAGTTCTTC.

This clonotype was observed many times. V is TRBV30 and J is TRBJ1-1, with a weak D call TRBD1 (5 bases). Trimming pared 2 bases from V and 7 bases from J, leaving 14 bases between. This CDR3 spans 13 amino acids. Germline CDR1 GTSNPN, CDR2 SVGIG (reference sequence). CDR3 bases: TGTGCCTGGAGTTCGGAAGTGGGGGATGAAGCTTTCTTT. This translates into CAWSSEVGDEAFF.

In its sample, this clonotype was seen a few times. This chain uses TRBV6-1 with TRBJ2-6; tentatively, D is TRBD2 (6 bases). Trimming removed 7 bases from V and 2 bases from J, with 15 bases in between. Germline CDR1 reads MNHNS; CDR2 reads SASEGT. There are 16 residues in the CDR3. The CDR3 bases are TGTGCCAGCACCCTATTGGGGGGAGCTGGGGCCAACGTCCTGACTTTC. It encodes CASTLLGGAGANVLTF.

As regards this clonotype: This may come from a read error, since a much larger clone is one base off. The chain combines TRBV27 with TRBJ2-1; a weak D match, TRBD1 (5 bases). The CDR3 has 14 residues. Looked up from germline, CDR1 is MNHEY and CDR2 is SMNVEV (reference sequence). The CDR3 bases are TGTGTCAGCAGAACAGGATTCCTTTACAATGAGCAGTTCTTC. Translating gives CVSRTGFLYNEQFF.

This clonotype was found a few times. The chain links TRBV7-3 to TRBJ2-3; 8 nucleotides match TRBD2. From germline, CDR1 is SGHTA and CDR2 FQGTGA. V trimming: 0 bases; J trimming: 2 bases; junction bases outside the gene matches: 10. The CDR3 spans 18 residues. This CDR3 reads CASSLTASGGRSTDTQYF. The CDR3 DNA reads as TGTGCCAGCAGCTTAACGGCATCGGGGGGGCGATCCACAGATACGCAGTATTTT.

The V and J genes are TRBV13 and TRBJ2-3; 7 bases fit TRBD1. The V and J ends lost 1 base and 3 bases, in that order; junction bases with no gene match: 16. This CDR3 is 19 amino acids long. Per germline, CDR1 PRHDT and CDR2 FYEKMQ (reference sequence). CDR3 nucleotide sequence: TGTGCCAGCAGCTTAGAATCTGGGCGGCAGGGGGAAGGGACAGATACGCAGTATTTT. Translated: CASSLESGRQGEGTDTQYF.

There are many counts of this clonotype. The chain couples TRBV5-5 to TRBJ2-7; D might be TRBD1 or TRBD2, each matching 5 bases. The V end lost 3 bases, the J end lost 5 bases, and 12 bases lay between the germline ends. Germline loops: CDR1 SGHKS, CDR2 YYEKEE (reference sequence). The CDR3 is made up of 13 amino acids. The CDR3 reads CASSYGRGDEQYF. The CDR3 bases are TGTGCCAGCAGCTACGGTAGAGGGGACGAGCAGTACTTC.

In nucleotides, the CDR3 is TGTGCCAGCAGCTTTGTGGCAGGGCGCGAGCAGTACTTC. Encoded protein: CASSFVAGREQYF. The J gene is TRBJ2-7, the V gene TRBV7-3, with D perhaps TRBD1 (5 bases). V was shortened by 3 bases and J by 6 bases, with 12 bases between the two germline ends. The CDR3 has 13 residues. The germline V gene encodes CDR1 SGHTA and CDR2 FQGTGA.

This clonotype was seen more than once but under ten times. CDR3 in amino acids: CASRQTAGELNEQFF. CDR3 sequence (DNA): TGCGCCAGCAGGCAGACGGCGGGAGAGTTAAATGAGCAGTTCTTC. This chain uses TRBV4-1 with TRBJ2-1, with TRBD2 matching over 7 bases. V trimming: 6 bases; J trimming: 7 bases; junction bases outside the gene matches: 12. This CDR3 has 15 residues. CDR1 is MGHRA, CDR2 YSYEKL, per germline.

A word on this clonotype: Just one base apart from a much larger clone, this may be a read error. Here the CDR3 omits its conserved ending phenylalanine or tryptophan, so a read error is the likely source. CDR3 in amino acids: CASSPPSRLAINEQFL. In nucleotides, the CDR3 is TGTGCCAGCAGTCCCCCCAGTAGACTAGCGATAAATGAGCAGTTCCTC. The chain carries TRBV27 and TRBJ2-1, with TRBD2 identical over 8 bases. V shed 5 bases and J 7 bases; nucleotides not matched to a gene: 13. The CDR3 is made up of 16 amino acids. Germline-derived CDR1 and CDR2 are MNHEY and SMNVEV (reference sequence).

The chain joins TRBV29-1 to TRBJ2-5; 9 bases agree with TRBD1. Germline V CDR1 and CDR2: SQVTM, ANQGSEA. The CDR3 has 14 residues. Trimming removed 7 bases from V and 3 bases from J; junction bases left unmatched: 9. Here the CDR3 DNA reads TGCAGCGCCGGTGACAGGGGGGCCAAAGAGACCCAGTACTTC. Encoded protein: CSAGDRGAKETQYF.

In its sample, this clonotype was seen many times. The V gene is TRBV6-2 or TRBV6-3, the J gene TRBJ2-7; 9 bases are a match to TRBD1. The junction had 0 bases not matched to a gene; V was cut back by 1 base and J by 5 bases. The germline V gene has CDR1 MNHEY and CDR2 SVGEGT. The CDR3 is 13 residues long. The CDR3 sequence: CASSYWDRDEQYF. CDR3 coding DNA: TGTGCCAGCAGTTACTGGGACAGGGACGAGCAGTACTTC.

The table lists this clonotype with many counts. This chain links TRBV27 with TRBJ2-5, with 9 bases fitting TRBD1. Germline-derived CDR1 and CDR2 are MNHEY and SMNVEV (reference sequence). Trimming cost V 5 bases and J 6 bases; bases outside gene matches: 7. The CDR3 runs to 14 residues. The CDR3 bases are TGTGCCAGCAGTCCGACGACAGGGGGGAAGACCCAGTACTTC. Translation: CASSPTTGGKTQYF.

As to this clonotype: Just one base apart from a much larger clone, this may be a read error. CDR3 amino acids: CASSLCPDHYGYTF. The CDR3 DNA is TGTGCCAGCAGCTTATGTCCAGACCACTATGGCTACACCTTC. V usage is TRBV11-2 and J usage is TRBJ1-2; D is ambiguous. V was shortened by 2 bases and J by 3 bases, with 10 bases between the two germline ends. The germline CDR1 and CDR2 sequences are SGHAT and FQNNGV. CDR3 length: 14 amino acids.

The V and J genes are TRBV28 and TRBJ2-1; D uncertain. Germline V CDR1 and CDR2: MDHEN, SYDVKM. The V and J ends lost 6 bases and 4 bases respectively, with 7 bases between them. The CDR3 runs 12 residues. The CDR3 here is CASRKTYNEQFF. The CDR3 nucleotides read TGTGCCAGCAGGAAGACATACAATGAGCAGTTCTTC.

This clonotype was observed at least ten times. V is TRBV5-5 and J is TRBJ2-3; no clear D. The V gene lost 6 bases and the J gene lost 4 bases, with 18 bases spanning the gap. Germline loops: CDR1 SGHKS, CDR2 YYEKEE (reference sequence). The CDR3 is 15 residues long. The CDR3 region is CASTPIFSVADTQYF. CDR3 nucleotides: TGTGCCAGCACCCCAATCTTTTCGGTAGCAGATACGCAGTATTTT.

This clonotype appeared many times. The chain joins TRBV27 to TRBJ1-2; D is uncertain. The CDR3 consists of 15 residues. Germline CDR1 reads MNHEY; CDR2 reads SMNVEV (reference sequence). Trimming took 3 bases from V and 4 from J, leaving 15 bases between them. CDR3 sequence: CASSLRADYGYGYTF. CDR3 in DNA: TGTGCCAGCAGTTTGAGGGCAGATTACGGCTATGGCTACACCTTC.

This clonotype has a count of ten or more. This chain's CDR3 is CASSYSKLFLVPNLSEAFF. CDR3 sequence (DNA): TGTGCCAGCAGTTACTCGAAGCTCTTTCTAGTTCCGAACCTCTCTGAAGCTTTCTTT. This chain uses TRBV6-8 with TRBJ1-1; D call uncertain. V was clipped by 0 bases and J by 6 bases, with 26 bases between them. Germline CDR1 reads MNHGY; CDR2 reads SAAAGT. The CDR3 runs 19 residues.

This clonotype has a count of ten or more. The CDR3 region has the DNA TGTGCCAGCAGCGTACTAGCGGGAGGGAACTACAATGAGCAGTTCTTC. This codes for CASSVLAGGNYNEQFF. This chain uses TRBV9 with TRBJ2-1; 12 bases align to TRBD2. Germline lookup yields CDR1 SGDLS and CDR2 YYNGEE. V was clipped by 1 base and J by 3 bases; unmatched bases: 2. The CDR3 has 16 residues.

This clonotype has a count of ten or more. In DNA, the CDR3 is TGCAGCGAAGGACTAGCGGGAGTCGGAGAGCAGTTCTTC. Translating gives CSEGLAGVGEQFF. The chain is built from TRBV29-1 and TRBJ2-1, with 13 positions matching TRBD2. The trim removed 7 bases at V and 10 bases at J, leaving 7 bases unmatched. The CDR3 contains 13 residues. From germline, CDR1 is SQVTM and CDR2 ANQGSEA.

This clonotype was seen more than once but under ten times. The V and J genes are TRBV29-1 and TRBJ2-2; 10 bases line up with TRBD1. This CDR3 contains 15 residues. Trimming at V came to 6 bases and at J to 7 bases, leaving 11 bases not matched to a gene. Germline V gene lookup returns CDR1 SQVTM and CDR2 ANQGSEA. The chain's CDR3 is CSVRPRDRGNGELFF. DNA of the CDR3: TGCAGCGTACGCCCCCGGGACAGGGGTAACGGGGAGCTGTTTTTT.

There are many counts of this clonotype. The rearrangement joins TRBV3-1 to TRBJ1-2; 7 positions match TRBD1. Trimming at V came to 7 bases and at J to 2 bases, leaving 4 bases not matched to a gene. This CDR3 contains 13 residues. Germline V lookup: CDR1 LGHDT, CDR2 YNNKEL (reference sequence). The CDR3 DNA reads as TGTGCCAGCACCACACAGGGGAACTATGGCTACACCTTC. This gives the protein CASTTQGNYGYTF.

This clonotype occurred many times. CDR3 amino acids: CASRPVTNTEAFF. CDR3 bases: TGTGCCAGCAGACCGGTCACGAACACTGAAGCTTTCTTT. This rearrangement joins TRBV7-9 to TRBJ1-1; D is uncertain. The ends were cut back, 6 bases at V and 1 base at J, with 9 bases in the middle. The germline gives CDR1 SEHNR, CDR2 FQNEAQ (reference sequence). This CDR3 region has 13 residues.

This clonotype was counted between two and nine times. As DNA, the CDR3 is TGTGCCAGCAGTTTTAGGGGGGAGTCGACCTACGAGCAGTACTTC. Its translation: CASSFRGESTYEQYF. V usage is TRBV12-3 or TRBV12-4 and J usage is TRBJ2-7; D is perhaps TRBD1 or TRBD2 (6 bases each). This CDR3 contains 15 residues. The germline V and J ends were trimmed by 3 bases and 2 bases, with 14 bases remaining between them.

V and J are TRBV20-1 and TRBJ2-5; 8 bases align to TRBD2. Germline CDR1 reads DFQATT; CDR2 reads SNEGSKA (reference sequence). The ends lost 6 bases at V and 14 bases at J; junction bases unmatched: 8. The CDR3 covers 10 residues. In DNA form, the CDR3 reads TGCAGTGCAGAAGCGGGAGAGGTTTACTTC. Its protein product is CSAEAGEVYF.

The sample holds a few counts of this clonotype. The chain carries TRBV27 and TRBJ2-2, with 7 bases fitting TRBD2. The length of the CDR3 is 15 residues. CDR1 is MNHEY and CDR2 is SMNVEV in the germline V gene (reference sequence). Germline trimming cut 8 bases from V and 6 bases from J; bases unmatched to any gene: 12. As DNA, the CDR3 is TGTGCCAGCGCAATTTCCGGGCTAGCGGCCGGGGAGCTGTTTTTT. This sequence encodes CASAISGLAAGELFF.